Below are 18 T cell receptor beta chains sequenced from a single sample in a study of CD8 T cells in ankylosing spondylitis. TCRdb itself ran the 5' RACE reads through MiXCR, one entry per CDR3 protein. Among 350,000 to 550,000 distinct CDR3 sequences, about 24% were seen once, and the ten largest hold 0.89%. These receptors' antigens are unknown. Findings and limits, study-wide: Ankylosing spondylitis blood appeared to be characterized by a TCR beta motif of roughly eight highly homologous variants.

Sample: blood, either unsorted or a sorted T cell fraction (not recorded which). All receptors derive from a male donor with ankylosing spondylitis.

The chain uses TRBV12-3 or TRBV12-4 and TRBJ2-5, with D tentatively TRBD1 (5 bases). This CDR3 is 14 amino acids long. The V gene lost 1 base and the J gene lost 1 base, with 7 bases spanning the gap. In DNA, the CDR3 is TGTGCCAGCAGTTTAGGACAGTTCCAAGAGACCCAGTACTTC. It encodes CASSLGQFQETQYF.

This clonotype showed up many times. The J gene is TRBJ2-1, the V gene TRBV24-1; 11 bases align to TRBD1. In germline, CDR1 is KGHDR, CDR2 SFDVKD. The CDR3 is 15 residues long. With 1 base clipped from V and 7 bases from J, the junction kept 2 bases outside the gene matches. The CDR3 DNA sequence: TGTGCCACCAGTGATTTCGGACAGGGGGCAAATGAGCAGTTCTTC. Its translation: CATSDFGQGANEQFF.

In this sample, this clonotype turned up a few times. The J gene is TRBJ1-3, the V gene TRBV7-6, with D perhaps TRBD1 (5 bases). The V gene lost 4 bases and the J gene lost 4 bases, with 17 bases spanning the gap. Germline values: CDR1 SGHVS, CDR2 FNYEAQ. This CDR3 is built from 16 residues. CDR3 sequence reads: CASSSKLQGVGNTIYF. The CDR3 DNA follows: TGTGCCAGCAGCTCCAAATTGCAGGGTGTCGGAAACACCATATATTTT.

This clonotype was detected only a few times. The chain carries TRBV29-1 and TRBJ2-1, with 11 nucleotides matching TRBD2. There are 15 residues in the CDR3. Germline assignment: CDR1 SQVTM and CDR2 ANQGSEA. V gave up 1 base and J gave up 8 bases; unmatched junction bases: 7. This CDR3 reads CSVEGLAGGVDEQFF. CDR3 nucleotide sequence: TGCAGCGTTGAAGGTCTAGCGGGAGGTGTCGATGAGCAGTTCTTC.

A few counts support this clonotype. V is TRBV7-2 and J is TRBJ2-5; the match to TRBD2 covers 9 bases. Germline assignment: CDR1 SGHTA and CDR2 FQGNSA. This CDR3 spans 15 amino acids. With V trimmed by 5 bases and J by 2 bases, 6 bases remained unmatched. The CDR3 sequence: CASSPGTSRQETQYF. DNA for the CDR3: TGTGCCAGCAGCCCCGGGACTAGCAGACAAGAGACCCAGTACTTC.

This clonotype has just a few counts. V and J are TRBV12-3 or TRBV12-4 and TRBJ2-7, with D perhaps given as TRBD1 or TRBD2 (5 bases each). Trimming stripped 5 bases from V and 4 bases from J, with 15 bases between. CDR3 size: 14 residues. The DNA for the CDR3 is TGTGCCAGCAGTCCAGGGAGTTTCCCGTACGAGCAGTACTTC. It specifies CASSPGSFPYEQYF.

The CDR3 coding sequence is TGTGCCAGCAGCAAAGGGACTAGCGGGAGGGGAGAGCAGTTCTTC. This translates into CASSKGTSGRGEQFF. The chain recombines TRBV12-3 or TRBV12-4 with TRBJ2-1; 16 nucleotides align to TRBD2. After removal of 6 bases from V and 10 bases from J, the junction contained 6 bases not matched to a gene. This CDR3 is 15 amino acids long.

This chain connects TRBV29-1 to TRBJ2-1; D is unclear. Deletions cut 4 bases from V and 3 bases from J, with 10 bases between. The CDR3 totals 13 residues. Germline V gives CDR1 SQVTM, CDR2 ANQGSEA. CDR3 residues: CSVGHPNYNEQFF. The CDR3 DNA follows: TGCAGCGTTGGACACCCGAACTACAATGAGCAGTTCTTC.

This sequence joins TRBV29-1 and TRBJ2-1; 12 bases are shared with TRBD2. V shed 1 base, J shed 8 bases, and the junction held 6 bases outside the gene matches. Germline CDR1 is SQVTM and CDR2 is ANQGSEA. This CDR3 contains 15 residues. The DNA of the CDR3 is TGCAGCGTTGAAGCGACTAGCGGGAGTATATATGAGCAGTTCTTC. Its protein is CSVEATSGSIYEQFF.

This chain joins TRBV7-2 and TRBJ2-5; 8 bases fit TRBD2. The germline gives CDR1 SGHTA, CDR2 FQGNSA. The length of the CDR3 is 14 residues. V was pared by 4 bases and J by 4 bases, with 5 bases of the junction left unmatched. CDR3 sequence: CASSSPGTRETQYF. The CDR3, as DNA: TGTGCCAGCAGCTCCCCCGGGACTAGAGAGACCCAGTACTTC.

This clonotype was counted only a few times. V gene TRBV11-2 combines with J gene TRBJ2-1, with D unresolved. The CDR3 totals 13 residues. Trimming removed 1 base at V and 9 bases at J, with 10 bases between. CDR1 SGHAT and CDR2 FQNNGV come from the germline V gene. CDR3 loop: CASSLGRVAEQFF. DNA of the CDR3: TGTGCCAGCAGCTTAGGGCGAGTGGCTGAGCAGTTCTTC.

This clonotype has more than one count but fewer than ten. This chain links TRBV11-2 with TRBJ2-1; D is possibly TRBD2 (6 bases). Trimming pared 6 bases from V and 7 bases from J, leaving 13 bases between. Germline-derived CDR1 and CDR2 are SGHAT and FQNNGV. The CDR3 totals 13 residues. The CDR3 reads CASSWDWVNEQFF. DNA for the CDR3: TGTGCCAGCAGTTGGGACTGGGTGAATGAGCAGTTCTTC. Using reference TRBV11-2 and TRBJ2-1 for the parts outside the CDR3, the full variable domain is EAGVAQSPRYKIIEKRQSVAFWCNPISGHATLYWYQQILGQGPKLLIQFQNNGVVDDSQLPKDRFSAERLKGVDSTLKIQPAKLEDSAVYLCASSWDWVNEQFFGPGTRLTVL.

The V gene is TRBV21-1, the J gene TRBJ2-7; the table calls TRBD1, which could not be checked here. TRBV21-1 is annotated as a pseudogene. The CDR3 runs 11 residues. CDR3 bases: TGTGCCAGCAGGGGGCTATGGGAGCAGTACGTC. This gives the protein CASRGLWEQYV.

The chain carries TRBV29-1 and TRBJ1-4, with 8 positions matching TRBD1. V trimming: 6 bases; J trimming: 1 base; junction bases outside the gene matches: 4. This CDR3 is built from 14 residues. Germline V gene sequence: CDR1 SQVTM, CDR2 ANQGSEA. CDR3 sequence: CSVADRGTNEKLFF. As DNA, the CDR3 is TGCAGCGTAGCTGACAGGGGAACTAATGAAAAACTGTTTTTT.

The chain combines TRBV7-8 with TRBJ2-7; D is uncertain. The CDR3 has 13 amino acids. Germline V CDR1 and CDR2: SGHVS, FQNEAQ. V lost 1 base and J lost 2, with 6 bases in between. CDR3 loop: CASSLDRTYEQYV. CDR3 DNA sequence: TGTGCCAGCAGCTTAGACCGAACCTACGAGCAGTACGTC.

This clonotype was counted only a few times. This chain joins TRBV5-1 and TRBJ1-1, with D perhaps matching TRBD1 (6 bases). The CDR3 runs 14 residues. Germline V lookup: CDR1 SGHRS, CDR2 YFSETQ. With 6 bases removed from V and 1 base from J, the gap between germline ends came to 13 bases. The CDR3 here is CASKSGGGNTEAFF. CDR3 sequence (DNA): TGCGCCAGCAAAAGCGGAGGGGGGAACACTGAAGCTTTCTTT.

The sample holds many counts of this clonotype. The chain couples TRBV7-6 to TRBJ2-7, with 9 positions matching TRBD2. The CDR3 totals 16 residues. With V trimmed by 5 bases and J by 7 bases, 15 bases remained unmatched. CDR1 SGHVS and CDR2 FNYEAQ come from the germline V gene. The CDR3 reads CASSAGLAGETREQYF. The CDR3, as DNA: TGTGCCAGCAGCGCCGGTTTAGCGGGAGAAACTCGAGAGCAGTACTTC.

This chain joins TRBV18 and TRBJ1-5, with a weak D call TRBD1 (5 bases). The CDR3 length is 16 residues. The V and J ends lost 3 bases and 1 base respectively, with 13 bases between them. CDR1 KGHSH and CDR2 LQKENI come from the germline V gene. The chain's CDR3 is CASSPQSGMSNQPQHF. The DNA of the CDR3 is TGTGCCAGCTCACCTCAGTCAGGGATGAGCAATCAGCCCCAGCATTTT.